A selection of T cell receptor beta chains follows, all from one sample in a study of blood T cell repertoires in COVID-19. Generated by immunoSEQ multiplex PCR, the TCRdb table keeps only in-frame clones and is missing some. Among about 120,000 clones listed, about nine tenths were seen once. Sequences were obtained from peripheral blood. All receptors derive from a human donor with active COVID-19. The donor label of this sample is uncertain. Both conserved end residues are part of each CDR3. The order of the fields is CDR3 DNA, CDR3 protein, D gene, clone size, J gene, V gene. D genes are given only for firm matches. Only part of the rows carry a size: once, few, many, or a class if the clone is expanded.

DNA: TGCGCCAGCAGCCAACGACAGGGGGATTTTTACGAGCAGTACTTC
CDR3: CASSQRQGDFYEQYF
D: TRBD1
size: .
J: TRBJ2-7
V: TRBV4-3

DNA: TGTGCCAGCAGGACTACGTACTCCGAGCAGTACTTC
CDR3: CASRTTYSEQYF
D: .
size: .
J: TRBJ2-7
V: TRBV6-5

DNA: TGTGCCAGCAGCCTTTACCGGACAGGTACCTCTGGAAACACCATATATTTT
CDR3: CASSLYRTGTSGNTIYF
D: TRBD1
size: .
J: TRBJ1-3
V: TRBV7-2

DNA: TGTGCCAGCAGCCTGTTTGCCGGGGGTGTCACTGAAGCTTTCTTT
CDR3: CASSLFAGGVTEAFF
D: .
size: .
J: TRBJ1-1
V: TRBV7-6

DNA: TGTGCCAGCAGTTACTCGGGCCCCAGGGCGGGGGAGACCCAGTACTTC
CDR3: CASSYSGPRAGETQYF
D: .
size: .
J: TRBJ2-5
V: TRBV6-2/TRBV6-3

DNA: TGTGCCAGCGTGAAAGGGGGCGCGGGGAACACTGAAGCTTTCTTT
CDR3: CASVKGGAGNTEAFF
D: TRBD1
size: .
J: TRBJ1-1
V: TRBV2

DNA: TGTGCCGGTAGTAGAGGGCCCCAGGAGCAGTACTTC
CDR3: CAGSRGPQEQYF
D: .
size: .
J: TRBJ2-7
V: TRBV30

DNA: TGTGCCAGCAGCTTAGGGGGACCAGGGGCTGAAGCTTTCTTT
CDR3: CASSLGGPGAEAFF
D: .
size: .
J: TRBJ1-1
V: TRBV7-2

DNA: TGTGCCAGCAGCTCCCGACTAGCGGGGGACCGTGCAGATACGCAGTATTTT
CDR3: CASSSRLAGDRADTQYF
D: TRBD2
size: .
J: TRBJ2-3
V: TRBV13

DNA: TGTGCCAGCAGTAGAGGGACAGGCGGTCAAGAGACCCAGTACTTC
CDR3: CASSRGTGGQETQYF
D: TRBD1
size: .
J: TRBJ2-5
V: TRBV6-5

DNA: TGTGCCAGCAGCCAAGTCGAGGGTGGTGAGCAGTTCTTC
CDR3: CASSQVEGGEQFF
D: .
size: .
J: TRBJ2-1
V: TRBV3-1/TRBV3-2

DNA: TGTGCCAGCAGTTTCGCGGAGCTTAACTATGGCTACACCTTC
CDR3: CASSFAELNYGYTF
D: .
size: once
J: TRBJ1-2
V: TRBV28

DNA: TGTGCCAGCAGCTTAAAGACAGGGGATACACCCCTCCACTTT
CDR3: CASSLKTGDTPLHF
D: TRBD1
size: once
J: TRBJ1-6
V: TRBV7-8

DNA: TGTGCCAGCCACGAGCGGGGCACGATCGGGGATGAGCAGTTCTTC
CDR3: CASHERGTIGDEQFF
D: TRBD2
size: .
J: TRBJ2-1
V: TRBV28

DNA: TGTGCCAGCAGCTTATATGCGGGGGATCGGGGGGAAGCTTTCTTT
CDR3: CASSLYAGDRGEAFF
D: .
size: .
J: TRBJ1-1
V: TRBV7-6

DNA: TGTGCCAGCAGCTTACCTAGCGGGGGGCACAATGAGCAGTTCTTC
CDR3: CASSLPSGGHNEQFF
D: TRBD2
size: .
J: TRBJ2-1
V: TRBV11-2

DNA: TGTGCCAGTAGTCCAGGGACAGGTAGCTACGAGCAGTACTTC
CDR3: CASSPGTGSYEQYF
D: TRBD1
size: .
J: TRBJ2-7
V: TRBV19

DNA: TGTGCCAGCAGTTACTCGAACAGGGGGCGTTCACCCCTCCACTTT
CDR3: CASSYSNRGRSPLHF
D: TRBD1
size: few
J: TRBJ1-6
V: TRBV6-2/TRBV6-3

DNA: TGTGCCAGCAGCCCCTACCGGACATTCTACGAGCAGTACTTC
CDR3: CASSPYRTFYEQYF
D: .
size: .
J: TRBJ2-7
V: TRBV6-5

DNA: TGTGCCAGCAGCTTGGGGGGGACAGGGAATCACAATGAGCAGTTCTTC
CDR3: CASSLGGTGNHNEQFF
D: TRBD1
size: few
J: TRBJ2-1
V: TRBV5-7

DNA: TGTGCCAGCAGCGTAGGATCGAGCGGGAACACCGGGGAGCTGTTTTTT
CDR3: CASSVGSSGNTGELFF
D: .
size: .
J: TRBJ2-2
V: TRBV9

DNA: TGTGCCAGCAGCCCCGGGACTCTCTACACTGAAGCTTTCTTT
CDR3: CASSPGTLYTEAFF
D: .
size: .
J: TRBJ1-1
V: TRBV5-6

DNA: TGCGCCAGCAGCCAGCTCGGCGGGCTCGGAAACACCATATATTTT
CDR3: CASSQLGGLGNTIYF
D: .
size: many
J: TRBJ1-3
V: TRBV4-3

DNA: TGTGCCAGCTCACTATACAAGACAGGGATGGAGTACACCTTC
CDR3: CASSLYKTGMEYTF
D: TRBD1
size: .
J: TRBJ1-2
V: TRBV18

DNA: TGCGCCAGCAGCTTGGCCCAGCCCAGCCGGGGAGAGACCCAGTACTTC
CDR3: CASSLAQPSRGETQYF
D: .
size: .
J: TRBJ2-5
V: TRBV5-1

DNA: TGTGCCAGCAGTGAGACGGGTAATTCACCCCTCCACTTT
CDR3: CASSETGNSPLHF
D: .
size: .
J: TRBJ1-6
V: TRBV2

DNA: TGCAGCGTTGGGCAGGGCTGGACTAACTATGGCTACACCTTC
CDR3: CSVGQGWTNYGYTF
D: .
size: .
J: TRBJ1-2
V: TRBV29-1

DNA: TGTGCCAGCAGCTTACACAGGACATCCACCCTCCACTTT
CDR3: CASSLHRTSTLHF
D: .
size: .
J: TRBJ1-6
V: TRBV7-2

DNA: TGTGCCAGCAGTGAGTGGTCTAGCGGAAGGCACGAGCAGTACTTC
CDR3: CASSEWSSGRHEQYF
D: TRBD2
size: .
J: TRBJ2-7
V: TRBV6-1

DNA: TGTGCCAGTAGTATGGGACAGTATAGCAATCAGCCCCAGCATTTT
CDR3: CASSMGQYSNQPQHF
D: TRBD1
size: few
J: TRBJ1-5
V: TRBV19

DNA: TGTGCCAGCAGTGAAGGGACAGGGAATGGCTACACCTTC
CDR3: CASSEGTGNGYTF
D: TRBD1
size: .
J: TRBJ1-2
V: TRBV2

DNA: TGTGCCAGCACTGGGGCAGTCTATGGCTACACCTTC
CDR3: CASTGAVYGYTF
D: .
size: .
J: TRBJ1-2
V: TRBV28

DNA: TGTGCCAGCAGTGACAGGGGGTATGGCTACACCTTC
CDR3: CASSDRGYGYTF
D: TRBD1
size: .
J: TRBJ1-2
V: TRBV28

DNA: TGTGCCAGCCTGAGGGGGGGGCCTTCGGATACGCAGTATTTT
CDR3: CASLRGGPSDTQYF
D: .
size: once
J: TRBJ2-3
V: TRBV6-5

DNA: TGTGCCAGCAGGGGGCAGCCGATTAACACCGGGGAGCTGTTTTTT
CDR3: CASRGQPINTGELFF
D: .
size: .
J: TRBJ2-2
V: TRBV2

DNA: TGTGCCAGCAGTGAAATTAAAGTAACAGTTTATGGCTACACCTTC
CDR3: CASSEIKVTVYGYTF
D: .
size: medium-sized
J: TRBJ1-2
V: TRBV2

DNA: TGTGCCAGCAGTAGACAGGGGGCCGGCCCTGAAGCTTTCTTT
CDR3: CASSRQGAGPEAFF
D: TRBD1
size: many
J: TRBJ1-1
V: TRBV28

DNA: TGTGCCAGCAGCTTAGGCGCGGGGGGTGATACGCAGTATTTT
CDR3: CASSLGAGGDTQYF
D: TRBD2
size: .
J: TRBJ2-3
V: TRBV7-3

DNA: TGTGCCACCCTCCCGAGCGGGGGCCCCACCGGGGAGCTGTTTTTT
CDR3: CATLPSGGPTGELFF
D: TRBD2
size: .
J: TRBJ2-2
V: TRBV19

DNA: TGCAGCGTTGGATTGACAGGGTTAAATGAAAAACTGTTTTTT
CDR3: CSVGLTGLNEKLFF
D: TRBD1
size: .
J: TRBJ1-4
V: TRBV29-1

DNA: TGTGCCAGCAGGGGGCTAGGTAATTCACCCCTCCACTTT
CDR3: CASRGLGNSPLHF
D: .
size: .
J: TRBJ1-6
V: TRBV27

DNA: TGTGCCAGCAGCTTAGCCGCCCCGGGACAGGGGGCGGGAGATACGCAGTATTTT
CDR3: CASSLAAPGQGAGDTQYF
D: TRBD1
size: once
J: TRBJ2-3
V: TRBV7-2

DNA: TGTGCCAGCAGTCCCGTCACAGGGGGCGGTGGGGTCGGGTATGGCTACACCTTC
CDR3: CASSPVTGGGGVGYGYTF
D: TRBD1
size: .
J: TRBJ1-2
V: TRBV28

DNA: TGTGCCAGCAGAGGGCAGGGAAGAGAGACCCAGTACTTC
CDR3: CASRGQGRETQYF
D: .
size: .
J: TRBJ2-5
V: TRBV6-5

DNA: TGTGCCAGCAGTACCGGGGGGGGAGAGACCCAGTACTTC
CDR3: CASSTGGGETQYF
D: TRBD2
size: .
J: TRBJ2-5
V: TRBV6-5

DNA: TGTGCCAGCAGCTTGTTCAGGGGCAGCAATCAGCCCCAGCATTTT
CDR3: CASSLFRGSNQPQHF
D: .
size: .
J: TRBJ1-5
V: TRBV5-8

DNA: TGTGCCAGCAGCTTAGTTCCCGGGGGACGGACTACTATAGGCTACACCTTC
CDR3: CASSLVPGGRTTIGYTF
D: .
size: .
J: TRBJ1-2
V: TRBV11-2

DNA: TGTGCCAGCAGTCCCGGGACTAGCGGGGGTTCAACATACTTC
CDR3: CASSPGTSGGSTYF
D: TRBD2
size: .
J: TRBJ2-5
V: TRBV6-5

DNA: TGTGCCAGCAGCTTGTCTCGTGAGCAGTTCTTC
CDR3: CASSLSREQFF
D: .
size: .
J: TRBJ2-1
V: TRBV5-6

DNA: TGTGCCAGTAGTATACGACAGCAAGAGACCCAGTACTTC
CDR3: CASSIRQQETQYF
D: .
size: .
J: TRBJ2-5
V: TRBV19

DNA: TGTGCCAGCAGTTCCATCCCCAGGGGAAGCTCTGGAAACACCATATATTTT
CDR3: CASSSIPRGSSGNTIYF
D: .
size: .
J: TRBJ1-3
V: TRBV28

DNA: TGTGCCAGCAGCCACCAACCTCGCCGGGACAGGGACGGCTACACCTTC
CDR3: CASSHQPRRDRDGYTF
D: .
size: few
J: TRBJ1-2
V: TRBV21-1

DNA: TGCGCCAGCAGCTCCTGGACAGGGTCTGTTTCTGGGGCCAACGTCCTGACTTTC
CDR3: CASSSWTGSVSGANVLTF
D: TRBD1
size: .
J: TRBJ2-6
V: TRBV5-1

DNA: TGTGCCAGCAGCTCCTACGGGGGGTCCCAAGAGACCCAGTACTTC
CDR3: CASSSYGGSQETQYF
D: TRBD2
size: .
J: TRBJ2-5
V: TRBV7-6

DNA: TGTGCCAGCAGTTTCATAGAGGGTCAGCCCCAGCATTTT
CDR3: CASSFIEGQPQHF
D: .
size: .
J: TRBJ1-5
V: TRBV12-3/TRBV12-4

DNA: TGTGCCAGCACCCCAGGGGAGTGGTTTACCAACGTCCTGACTTTC
CDR3: CASTPGEWFTNVLTF
D: .
size: .
J: TRBJ2-6
V: TRBV7-2